These 3 T cell receptor beta chains came from one sample sequenced in a study of cytotoxic CD8 clonotypes in ibrutinib-treated CLL. TCRdb keeps only in-frame clones here, not all; method: immunoSEQ multiplex PCR. The data show around 330,000 clones, 67% seen once. Sample: PBMCs, taken after 36 months of ibrutinib treatment. These receptors originate from a human donor with chronic lymphocytic leukemia.

This clone was seen more than once but under ten times. CDR3 residues: CASSERGSNQPQHF. Written as DNA, the CDR3 is TGTGCCAGCAGTGAACGCGGGAGCAATCAGCCCCAGCATTTT. V gene TRBV2 combines with J gene TRBJ1-5; D not resolved. V lost 2 bases and J lost 1, with 6 bases in between. The CDR3 spans 14 residues. Germline V CDR1 and CDR2: SNHLY, FYNNEI.

V gene TRBV7-8 combines with J gene TRBJ1-2; perhaps TRBD1 as D (5 bases). This CDR3 spans 14 amino acids. Per the germline V gene, CDR1 is SGHVS and CDR2 is FQNEAQ. Trimming shortened V by 7 bases and J by 6 bases, and 18 bases separated the two germline ends. The CDR3 loop reads CASTSGQGLDGYTF. The CDR3 nucleotides are TGTGCCAGCACCTCGGGGCAGGGTTTGGATGGCTACACCTTC.

This clone has more than one count but fewer than ten. This rearrangement joins TRBV5-1 to TRBJ2-7, with no clear D. The V and J ends lost 4 bases and 5 bases respectively, with 16 bases between them. Germline CDR1 SGHRS, CDR2 YFSETQ. The CDR3 covers 14 residues. CDR3 DNA sequence: TGCGCCAGCAGCCTCGACGCGGAGACTGACGAGCAGTACTTC. Amino acid sequence: CASSLDAETDEQYF.